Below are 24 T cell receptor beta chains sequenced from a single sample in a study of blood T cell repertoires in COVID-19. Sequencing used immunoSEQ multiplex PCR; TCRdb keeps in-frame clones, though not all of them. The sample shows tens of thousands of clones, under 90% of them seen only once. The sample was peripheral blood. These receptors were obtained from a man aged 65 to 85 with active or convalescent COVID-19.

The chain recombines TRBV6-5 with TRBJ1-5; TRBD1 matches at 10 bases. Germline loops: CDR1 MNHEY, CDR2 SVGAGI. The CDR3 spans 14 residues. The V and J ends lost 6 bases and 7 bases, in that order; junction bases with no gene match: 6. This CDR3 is CASRTTGGSQPQHF. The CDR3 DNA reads TGTGCCAGCAGAACGACAGGGGGCAGCCAGCCCCAGCATTTT.

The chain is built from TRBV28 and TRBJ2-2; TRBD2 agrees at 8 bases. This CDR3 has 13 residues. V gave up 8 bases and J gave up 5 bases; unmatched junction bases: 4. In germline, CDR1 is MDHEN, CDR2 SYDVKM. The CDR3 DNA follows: TGTGCCAGCTACCCGGGGGGGACCGGGGAGCTGTTTTTT. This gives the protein CASYPGGTGELFF. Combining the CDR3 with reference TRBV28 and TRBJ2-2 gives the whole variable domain DVKVTQSSRYLVKRTGEKVFLECVQDMDHENMFWYRQDPGLGLRLIYFSYDVKMKEKGDIPEGYSVSREKKERFSLILESASTNQTSMYLCASYPGGTGELFFGEGSRLTVL.

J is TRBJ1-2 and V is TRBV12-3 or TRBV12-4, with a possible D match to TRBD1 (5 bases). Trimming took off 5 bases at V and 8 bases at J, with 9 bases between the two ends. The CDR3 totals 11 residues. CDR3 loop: CASSPGLGYTF. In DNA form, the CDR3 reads TGTGCCAGCAGTCCAGGGTTAGGCTACACCTTC.

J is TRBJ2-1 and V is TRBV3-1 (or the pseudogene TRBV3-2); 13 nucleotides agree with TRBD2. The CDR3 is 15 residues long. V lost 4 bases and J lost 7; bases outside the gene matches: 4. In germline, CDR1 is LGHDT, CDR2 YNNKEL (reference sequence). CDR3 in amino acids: CASSPGLAGRNEQFF. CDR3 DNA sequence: TGTGCCAGCAGCCCGGGACTAGCGGGAAGGAATGAGCAGTTCTTC.

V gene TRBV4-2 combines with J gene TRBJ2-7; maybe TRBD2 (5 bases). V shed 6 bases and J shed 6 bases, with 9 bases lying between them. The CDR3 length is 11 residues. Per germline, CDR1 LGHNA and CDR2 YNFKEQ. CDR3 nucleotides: TGTGCCAGCAGTGGCGGGTTCGAGCAGTACTTC. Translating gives CASSGGFEQYF.

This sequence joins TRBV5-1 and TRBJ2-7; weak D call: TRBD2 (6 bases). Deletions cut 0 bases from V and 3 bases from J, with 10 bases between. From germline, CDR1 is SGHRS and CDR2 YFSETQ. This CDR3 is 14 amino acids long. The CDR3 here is CASSLGVGSYEQYF. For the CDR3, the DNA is TGCGCCAGCAGCTTGGGGGTCGGGAGCTACGAGCAGTACTTC.

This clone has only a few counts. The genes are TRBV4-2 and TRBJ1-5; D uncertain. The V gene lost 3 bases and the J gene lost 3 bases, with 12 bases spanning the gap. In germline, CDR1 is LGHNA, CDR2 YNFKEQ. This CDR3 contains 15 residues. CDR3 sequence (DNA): TGTGCCAGCAGCCAGGAAGAGACTAACAATCAGCCCCAGCATTTT. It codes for CASSQEETNNQPQHF.

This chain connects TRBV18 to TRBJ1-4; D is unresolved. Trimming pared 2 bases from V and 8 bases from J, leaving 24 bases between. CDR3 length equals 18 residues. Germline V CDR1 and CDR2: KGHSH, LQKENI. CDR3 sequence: CASSPFSAGGGRKEKLFF. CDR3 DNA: TGTGCCAGCTCACCATTCTCAGCCGGAGGCGGGCGGAAAGAAAAACTGTTTTTT.

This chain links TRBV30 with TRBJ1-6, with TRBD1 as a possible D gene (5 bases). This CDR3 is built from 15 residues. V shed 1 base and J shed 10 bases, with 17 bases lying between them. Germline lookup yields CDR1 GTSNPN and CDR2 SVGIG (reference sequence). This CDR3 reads CAWSGRARLGSPLHF. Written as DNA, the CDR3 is TGTGCCTGGAGTGGCAGGGCGCGGTTGGGATCACCCCTCCACTTT.

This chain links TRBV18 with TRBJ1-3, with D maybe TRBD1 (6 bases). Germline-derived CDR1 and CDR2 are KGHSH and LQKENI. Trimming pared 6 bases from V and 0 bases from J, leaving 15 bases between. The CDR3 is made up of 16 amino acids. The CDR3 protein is CASSPTDSLSGNTIYF. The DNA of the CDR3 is TGTGCCAGCTCGCCCACGGACAGCCTCTCTGGAAACACCATATATTTT.

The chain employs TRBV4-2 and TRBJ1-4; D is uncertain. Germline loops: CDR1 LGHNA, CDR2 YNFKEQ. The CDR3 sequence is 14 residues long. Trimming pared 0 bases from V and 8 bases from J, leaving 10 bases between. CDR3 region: CASSQEPRSEKLFF. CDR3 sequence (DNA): TGTGCCAGCAGCCAAGAACCCCGGTCCGAAAAACTGTTTTTT.

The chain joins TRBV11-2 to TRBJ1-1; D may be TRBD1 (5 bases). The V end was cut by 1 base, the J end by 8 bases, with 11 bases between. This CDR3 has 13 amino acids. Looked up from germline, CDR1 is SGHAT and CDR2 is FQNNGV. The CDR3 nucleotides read TGTGCCAGCAGCTTAGGGGGCAGAAACGAAGCTTTCTTT. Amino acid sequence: CASSLGGRNEAFF.

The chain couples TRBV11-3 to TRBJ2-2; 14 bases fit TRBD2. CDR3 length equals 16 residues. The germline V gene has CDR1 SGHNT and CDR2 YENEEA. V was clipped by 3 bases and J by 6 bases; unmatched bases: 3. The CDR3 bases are TGTGCCAGCAGCTTGGGACTAGCGGGAGTTTCCGGGGAGCTGTTTTTT. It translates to CASSLGLAGVSGELFF.

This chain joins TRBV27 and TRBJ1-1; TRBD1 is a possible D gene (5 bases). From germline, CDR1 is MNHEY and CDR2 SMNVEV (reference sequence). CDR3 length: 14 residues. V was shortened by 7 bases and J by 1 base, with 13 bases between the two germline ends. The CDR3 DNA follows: TGTGCCAGCATGACCCGTCAGGGGAACACTGAAGCTTTCTTT. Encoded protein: CASMTRQGNTEAFF.

The CDR3 DNA is TGTGCCAGTAGACAGTACACTGAAGCTTTCTTT. This codes for CASRQYTEAFF. This sequence joins TRBV19 and TRBJ1-1, with D unresolved. The CDR3 has 11 residues. CDR1 and CDR2 (germline): LNHDA, SQIVND (reference sequence). The V end lost 6 bases, the J end lost 3 bases, and 5 bases lay between the germline ends. Full variable domain (missing parts from reference TRBV19 and TRBJ1-1): DGGITQSPKYLFRKEGQNVTLSCEQNLNHDAMYWYRQDPGQGLRLIYYSQIVNDFQKGDIAEGYSVSREKKESFPLTVTSAQKNPTAFYLCASRQYTEAFFGQGTRLTVV.

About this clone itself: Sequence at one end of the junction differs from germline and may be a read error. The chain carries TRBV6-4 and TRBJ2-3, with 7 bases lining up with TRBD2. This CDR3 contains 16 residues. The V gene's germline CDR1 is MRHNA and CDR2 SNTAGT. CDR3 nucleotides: TGTGCCAGCAGTTACTCGACTAGCAGACGCACAGATACGCAGTATTTT. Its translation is CASSYSTSRRTDTQYF.

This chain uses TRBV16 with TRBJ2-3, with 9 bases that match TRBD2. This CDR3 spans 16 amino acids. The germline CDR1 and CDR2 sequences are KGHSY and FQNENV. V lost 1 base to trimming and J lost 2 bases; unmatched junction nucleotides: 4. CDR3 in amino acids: CASSQYGGRATDTQYF. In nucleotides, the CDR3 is TGTGCCAGCAGCCAATACGGCGGGAGGGCCACAGATACGCAGTATTTT. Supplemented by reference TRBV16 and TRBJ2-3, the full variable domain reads GEEVAQTPKHLVRGEGQKAKLYCAPIKGHSYVFWYQQVLKNEFKFLISFQNENVFDETGMPKERFSAKCLPNSPCSLEIQATKLEDSAVYFCASSQYGGRATDTQYFGPGTRLTVL.

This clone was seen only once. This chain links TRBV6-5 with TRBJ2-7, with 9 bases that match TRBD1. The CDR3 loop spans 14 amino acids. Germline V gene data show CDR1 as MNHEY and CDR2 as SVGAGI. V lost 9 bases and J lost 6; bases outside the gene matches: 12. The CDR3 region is CASNTGTGTSEQYF. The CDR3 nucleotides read TGTGCCAGTAACACCGGGACAGGGACCTCCGAGCAGTACTTC.

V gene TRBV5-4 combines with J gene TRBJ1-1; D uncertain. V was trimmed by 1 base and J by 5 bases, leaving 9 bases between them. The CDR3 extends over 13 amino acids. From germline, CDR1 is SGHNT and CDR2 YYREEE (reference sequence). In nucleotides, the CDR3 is TGTGCCAGCAGCTTGAAATGGAGGACTGAAGCTTTCTTT. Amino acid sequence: CASSLKWRTEAFF.

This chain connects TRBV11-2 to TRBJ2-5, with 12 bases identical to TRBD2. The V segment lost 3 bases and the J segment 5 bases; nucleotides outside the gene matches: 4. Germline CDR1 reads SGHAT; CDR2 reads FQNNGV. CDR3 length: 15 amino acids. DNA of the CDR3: TGTGCCAGCAGCTTGTCTAGCGGGAGGGCGGAGACCCAGTACTTC. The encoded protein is CASSLSSGRAETQYF.

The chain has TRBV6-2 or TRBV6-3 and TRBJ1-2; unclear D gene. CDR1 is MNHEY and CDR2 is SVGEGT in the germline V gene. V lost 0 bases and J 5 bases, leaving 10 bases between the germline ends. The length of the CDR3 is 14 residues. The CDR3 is CASSYSTVGYGYTF. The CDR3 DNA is TGTGCCAGCAGTTACTCTACGGTCGGGTATGGCTACACCTTC.

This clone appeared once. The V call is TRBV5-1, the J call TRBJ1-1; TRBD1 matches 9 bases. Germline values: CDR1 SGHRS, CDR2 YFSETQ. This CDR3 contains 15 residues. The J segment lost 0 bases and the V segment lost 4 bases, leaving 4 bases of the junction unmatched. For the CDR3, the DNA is TGCGCCAGCAGCACGGGACAGGGAATGAACACTGAAGCTTTCTTT. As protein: CASSTGQGMNTEAFF.

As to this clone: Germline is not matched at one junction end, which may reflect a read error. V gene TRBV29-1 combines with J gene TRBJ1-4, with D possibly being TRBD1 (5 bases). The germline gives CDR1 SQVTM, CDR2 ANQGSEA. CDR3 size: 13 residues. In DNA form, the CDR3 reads TGCAGCGTTGATCCATCGGGGGAGGGTATGTTGTCTTTT. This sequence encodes CSVDPSGEGMLSF.

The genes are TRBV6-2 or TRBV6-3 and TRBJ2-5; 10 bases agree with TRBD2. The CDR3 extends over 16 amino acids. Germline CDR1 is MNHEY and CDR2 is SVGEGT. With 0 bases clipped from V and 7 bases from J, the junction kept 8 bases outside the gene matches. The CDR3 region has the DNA TGTGCCAGCAGTTACTCGCCGGTAGCGGGAGGTGCGACCCAGTACTTC. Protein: CASSYSPVAGGATQYF.